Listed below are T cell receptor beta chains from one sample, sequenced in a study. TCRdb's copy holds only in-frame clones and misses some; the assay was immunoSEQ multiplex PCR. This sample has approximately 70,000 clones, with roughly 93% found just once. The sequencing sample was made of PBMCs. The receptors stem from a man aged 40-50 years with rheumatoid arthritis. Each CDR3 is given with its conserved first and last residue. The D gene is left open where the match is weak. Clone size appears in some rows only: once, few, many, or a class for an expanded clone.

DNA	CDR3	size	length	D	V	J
TGTGCCAGCAGTTTGGTAGGGTACAATGAGCAGTTCTTC	CASSLVGYNEQFF	-	13	-	TRBV12-3/TRBV12-4	TRBJ2-1
TGTGCTAGTGGAGGGACTCTTCACACTGAAGCTTTCTTT	CASGGTLHTEAFF	-	13	-	TRBV12-5	TRBJ1-1
TGCGCCAGCAGCCGGACAGGGGGCGCATGGGGGGATCTTTACAATGAGCAGTTCTTC	CASSRTGGAWGDLYNEQFF	-	19	TRBD1	TRBV5-1	TRBJ2-1
TGCGCCAGCAGCTTGGCGGCAGTCAACAATGAGCAGTTCTTC	CASSLAAVNNEQFF	-	14	-	TRBV5-1	TRBJ2-1
TGTGCCACCCTGAGGGGGTATAACTATGGCTACACCTTC	CATLRGYNYGYTF	-	13	-	TRBV19	TRBJ1-2
TGTGCCAGCAGTTTTACCGGGACAGGGGCCGTTGGCCAGCATTTT	CASSFTGTGAVGQHF	-	15	TRBD1	TRBV28	TRBJ1-5
TGTGCCAGCAGTTCTAACAGCATGAACACTGAAGCTTTCTTT	CASSSNSMNTEAFF	-	14	-	TRBV6-5	TRBJ1-1
TGTGCCAGCAGTGGACAGACAGGGTCGTCCTACGAGCAGTACTTC	CASSGQTGSSYEQYF	-	15	TRBD1	TRBV25-1	TRBJ2-7
TGTGCCAGCAGGGTGAGCTCCTACAATGAGCAGTTCTTC	CASRVSSYNEQFF	once	13	-	TRBV12-3/TRBV12-4	TRBJ2-1
TGTGCCAGCAAAAAGGGACGGTCGAACACTGAAGCTTTCTTT	CASKKGRSNTEAFF	-	14	-	TRBV6-5	TRBJ1-1
TGTGCCAGCAGTGATCTAGCGGGAGACTACAATGAGCAGTTCTTC	CASSDLAGDYNEQFF	once	15	TRBD2	TRBV6-4	TRBJ2-1
TGTGCCAGCAGCGCCCGAACAGGAATGAACACTGAAGCTTTCTTT	CASSARTGMNTEAFF	-	15	-	TRBV11-1	TRBJ1-1
TGTGCCAGCAGCGTAGGGACAGGCCGCAATCAGCCCCAGCATTTT	CASSVGTGRNQPQHF	-	15	TRBD1	TRBV9	TRBJ1-5
TGCGCCAGCAGCCAGACGCACAAGCCTTACGAGCAGTACTTC	CASSQTHKPYEQYF	-	14	-	TRBV4-3	TRBJ2-7
TGTGCCAGCAGTTTCGAGACACCCTACGAGCAGTACTTC	CASSFETPYEQYF	once	13	-	TRBV28	TRBJ2-7
TGTGCCAGCAGCCAAGATCGAGCGAAACAGGGTTTCAGTGGTGGCTACACCTTC	CASSQDRAKQGFSGGYTF	-	18	-	TRBV3-1/TRBV3-2	TRBJ1-2
TGTGCCAGCAGCCAAGGGGCAATAGGACAGGGGGCAAACTACGAGCAGTACTTC	CASSQGAIGQGANYEQYF	-	18	TRBD1	TRBV4-2	TRBJ2-7
TGTGCCAGCAGTTCGGATCCTCGCCGCTACACCTTC	CASSSDPRRYTF	once	12	-	TRBV6-5	TRBJ1-2
TGTGCCAGCAGCTCTGACTCCTATGGCTACACCTTC	CASSSDSYGYTF	-	12	-	TRBV5-6	TRBJ1-2
TGTGCCAGCTCACCAGCACAGAACACTGAAGCTTTCTTT	CASSPAQNTEAFF	-	13	-	TRBV18	TRBJ1-1
TGTGCCAGCAGTTACTCAGGGACAGGGAGGGGAAACACCATATATTTT	CASSYSGTGRGNTIYF	-	16	TRBD1	TRBV6-5	TRBJ1-3
TGTGCCAGCAGTATGGCCCCCGGGACAGCGTACACTGAAGCTTTCTTT	CASSMAPGTAYTEAFF	-	16	TRBD1	TRBV25-1	TRBJ1-1
TGTGCCAGCAGTTCGGAACCCCCTAATGAAAAACTGTTTTTT	CASSSEPPNEKLFF	once	14	-	TRBV6-2/TRBV6-3	TRBJ1-4
TGTGCCAGCAGTTCCGCCGGGACAGGGGACTATGGCTACACCTTC	CASSSAGTGDYGYTF	-	15	TRBD1	TRBV6-2/TRBV6-3	TRBJ1-2
TGTGCCAGCAGCGCCGTGACAGGGGGCATGGAGACCCAGTACTTC	CASSAVTGGMETQYF	once	15	TRBD1	TRBV7-9	TRBJ2-5
TGCGCCAGCAGCTTGGGCATACAGGGCTCCGGGGCCAACGTCCTGACTTTC	CASSLGIQGSGANVLTF	-	17	-	TRBV5-1	TRBJ2-6
TGTGCCAGCAGCTTAGATGGCACAGGGGGTAATTCACCCCTCCACTTT	CASSLDGTGGNSPLHF	-	16	TRBD1	TRBV11-2	TRBJ1-6
TGTGCCAGCAGCCCCCAGCTGGGGGAGCTGTTTTTT	CASSPQLGELFF	-	12	-	TRBV7-2	TRBJ2-2
TGTGCCAGCAGCCTGGGACAGCGGAGCGGGGAGCTGTTTTTT	CASSLGQRSGELFF	-	14	TRBD1	TRBV7-9	TRBJ2-2
TGTGCCAGCAGTGAAAATATGGCTAGTACATACAATGAGCAGTTCTTC	CASSENMASTYNEQFF	once	16	-	TRBV6-1	TRBJ2-1
TGTGCCAGCAACACAGGCCTGATGAACACTGAAGCTTTCTTT	CASNTGLMNTEAFF	-	14	-	TRBV11-2	TRBJ1-1